The TCR beta chain under discussion was sequenced for a study of shared clonotypes between healthy human individuals. The CDR3 runs to 17 residues. V dropped 2 bases and J dropped 4 bases, with 19 bases sitting between them. Germline assignment: CDR1 PRHDT and CDR2 FYEKMQ (reference sequence). The deep-level immunoSEQ assay was used. TCRdb keeps only in-frame clones here, not all; method: immunoSEQ multiplex PCR. The sample lists about 2,100,000 clones, about 93% occurring once. CD45RO-negative, CCR7-selected cells formed the naive CD8 fraction, which excluded terminally differentiated effector memory CD45RA+ cells. Donors were healthy HIV-negative adults without recent acute infections or vaccinations.

The material sequenced was naive CD8+ T cells from PBMCs. The sequence came from a man between 18 and 35 years old in good health. Some clones in this sample may be carry-over from other donors' samples. This rearrangement joins TRBV13 to TRBJ2-3, with unresolved D. CDR3: CASSLKGFTPWSDTQYF. The CDR3 nucleotides read TGTGCCAGCAGCTTAAAAGGGTTTACGCCTTGGTCAGATACGCAGTATTTT. Complete variable domain (other parts from reference TRBV13 and TRBJ2-3): AAGVIQSPRHLIKEKRETATLKCYPIPRHDTVYWYQQGPGQDPQFLISFYEKMQSDKGSIPDRFSAQQFSDYHSELNMSSLELGDSALYFCASSLKGFTPWSDTQYFGPGTRLTVL.